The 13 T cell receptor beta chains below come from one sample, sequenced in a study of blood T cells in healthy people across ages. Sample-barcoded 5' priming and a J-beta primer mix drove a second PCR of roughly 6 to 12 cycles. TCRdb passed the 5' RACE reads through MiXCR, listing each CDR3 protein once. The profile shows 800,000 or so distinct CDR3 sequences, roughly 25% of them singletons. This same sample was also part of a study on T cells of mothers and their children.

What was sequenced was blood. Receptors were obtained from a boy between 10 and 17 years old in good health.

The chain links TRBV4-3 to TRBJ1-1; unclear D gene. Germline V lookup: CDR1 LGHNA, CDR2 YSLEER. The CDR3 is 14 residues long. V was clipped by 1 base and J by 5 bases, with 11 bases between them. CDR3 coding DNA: TGCGCCAGCAGCCAAGCCCGAGGAGAGACTGAAGCTTTCTTT. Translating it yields CASSQARGETEAFF.

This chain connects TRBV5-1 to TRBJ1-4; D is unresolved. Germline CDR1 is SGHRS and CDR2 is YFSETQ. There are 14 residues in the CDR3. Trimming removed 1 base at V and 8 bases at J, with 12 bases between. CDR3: CASSLQGPEEKLFF. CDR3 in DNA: TGCGCCAGCAGCTTGCAAGGCCCCGAAGAAAAACTGTTTTTT. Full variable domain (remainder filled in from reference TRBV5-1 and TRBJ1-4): KAGVTQTPRYLIKTRGQQVTLSCSPISGHRSVSWYQQTPGQGLQFLFEYFSETQRNKGNFPGRFSGRQFSNSRSEMNVSTLELGDSALYLCASSLQGPEEKLFFGSGTQLSVL.

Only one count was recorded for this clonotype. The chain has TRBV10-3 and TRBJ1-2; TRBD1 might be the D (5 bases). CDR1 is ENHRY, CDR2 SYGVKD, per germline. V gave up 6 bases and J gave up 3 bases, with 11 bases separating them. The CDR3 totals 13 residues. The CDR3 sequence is CAIRETAYYGYTF. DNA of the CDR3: TGTGCCATCAGGGAGACAGCGTACTATGGCTACACCTTC.

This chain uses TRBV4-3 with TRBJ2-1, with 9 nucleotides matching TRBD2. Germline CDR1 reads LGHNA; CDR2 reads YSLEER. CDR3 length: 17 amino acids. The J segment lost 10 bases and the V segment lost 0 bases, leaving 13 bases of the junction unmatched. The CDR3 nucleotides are TGCGCCAGCAGCCAAGATCCCGCTAGCGGGACCCTCATCGAGCAGTTCTTC. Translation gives CASSQDPASGTLIEQFF.

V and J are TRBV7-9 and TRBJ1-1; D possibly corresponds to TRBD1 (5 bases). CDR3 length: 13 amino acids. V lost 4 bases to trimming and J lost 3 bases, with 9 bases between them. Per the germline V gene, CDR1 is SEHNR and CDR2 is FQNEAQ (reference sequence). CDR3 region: CASSWSRDTEAFF. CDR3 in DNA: TGTGCCAGCAGCTGGAGCAGGGACACTGAAGCTTTCTTT.

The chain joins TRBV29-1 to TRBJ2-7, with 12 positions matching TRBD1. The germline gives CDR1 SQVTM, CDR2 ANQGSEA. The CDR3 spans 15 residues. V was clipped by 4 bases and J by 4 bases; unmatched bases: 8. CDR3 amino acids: CSVVGQGAGRYEQYF. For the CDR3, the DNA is TGCAGCGTTGTGGGACAGGGGGCAGGGCGGTACGAGCAGTACTTC.

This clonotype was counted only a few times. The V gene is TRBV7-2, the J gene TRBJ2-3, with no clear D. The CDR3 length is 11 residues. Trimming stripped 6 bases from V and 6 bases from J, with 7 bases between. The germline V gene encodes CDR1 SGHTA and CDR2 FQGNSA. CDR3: CASSTADTQYF. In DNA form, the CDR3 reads TGTGCCAGCAGTACGGCGGATACGCAGTATTTT.

The CDR3, as DNA: TGCAGCGTTGAGTTAGATACCTACGAGCAGTACTTC. Encoded protein: CSVELDTYEQYF. The chain employs TRBV29-1 and TRBJ2-7; D gene ambiguous. From germline, CDR1 is SQVTM and CDR2 ANQGSEA. V was clipped by 3 bases and J by 2 bases, with 8 bases between them. This CDR3 has 12 amino acids.

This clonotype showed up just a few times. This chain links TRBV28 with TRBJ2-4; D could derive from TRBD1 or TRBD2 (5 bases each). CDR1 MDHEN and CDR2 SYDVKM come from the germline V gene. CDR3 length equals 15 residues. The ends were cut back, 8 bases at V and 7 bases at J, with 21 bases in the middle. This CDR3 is CASVGGDVQNNIQYF. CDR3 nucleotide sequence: TGTGCCAGCGTGGGTGGGGACGTGCAAAATAACATTCAGTACTTC.

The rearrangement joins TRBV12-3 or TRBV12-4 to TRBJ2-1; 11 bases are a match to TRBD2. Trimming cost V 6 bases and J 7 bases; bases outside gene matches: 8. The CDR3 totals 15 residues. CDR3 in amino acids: CASSLLAGAANEQFF. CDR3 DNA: TGTGCCAGCAGCCTACTAGCGGGAGCGGCAAATGAGCAGTTCTTC.

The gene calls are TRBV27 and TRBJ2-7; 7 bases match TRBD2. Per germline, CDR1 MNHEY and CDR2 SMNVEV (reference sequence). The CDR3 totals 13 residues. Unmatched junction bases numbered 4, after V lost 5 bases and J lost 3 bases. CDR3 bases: TGTGCCAGCAGTGGGTGGGAGGGCTACGAGCAGTACTTC. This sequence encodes CASSGWEGYEQYF.

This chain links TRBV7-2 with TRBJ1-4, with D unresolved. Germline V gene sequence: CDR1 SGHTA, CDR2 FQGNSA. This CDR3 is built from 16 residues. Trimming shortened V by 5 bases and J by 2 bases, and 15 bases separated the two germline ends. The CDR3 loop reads CASSPHGTITNEKLFF. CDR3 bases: TGTGCCAGCAGCCCACATGGAACAATCACTAATGAAAAACTGTTTTTT.

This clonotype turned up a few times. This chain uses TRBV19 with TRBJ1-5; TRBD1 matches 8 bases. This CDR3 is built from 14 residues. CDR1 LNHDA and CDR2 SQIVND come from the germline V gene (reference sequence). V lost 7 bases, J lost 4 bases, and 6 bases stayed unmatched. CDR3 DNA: TGTGCCAGTACCCGAGGACAGGGAAATCAGCCCCAGCATTTT. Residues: CASTRGQGNQPQHF. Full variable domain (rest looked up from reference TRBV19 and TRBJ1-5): DGGITQSPKYLFRKEGQNVTLSCEQNLNHDAMYWYRQDPGQGLRLIYYSQIVNDFQKGDIAEGYSVSREKKESFPLTVTSAQKNPTAFYLCASTRGQGNQPQHFGDGTRLSIL.